This entry concerns a single T cell receptor beta chain. Original processing methods: Estimated nucleated cell counts came from reference gene primer amplification. Libraries were prepared by immunoSEQ multiplex PCR; TCRdb keeps only in-frame clonotypes and omits some of them. V, J and clone size derive from that table, while D and trimming were established from the DNA sequence. The sample lists around 27,000 clones, 88% occurring once. The CDR3 loop spans 13 amino acids. Trimming took 4 bases from V and 0 from J, leaving 6 bases between them. CDR1 and CDR2 from the germline V gene are LGHDT and YNNKEL (reference sequence). This sample stems from a study of blood T cell repertoires in COVID-19. Overall study context: Samples taken during acute and convalescent COVID-19 were collected in the United States, Italy and Spain. Sources were T cells, B-cell-depleted T cells, or PBMCs; the material itself was cDNA or gDNA.

Sequenced input: peripheral blood. The receptor comes from a human donor in a cohort sampled during active COVID-19. The chain has TRBV3-1 (or the pseudogene TRBV3-2) and TRBJ2-5; D unresolved. CDR3: CASSPRYQETQYF. The CDR3 bases are TGTGCCAGCAGCCCCAGGTACCAAGAGACCCAGTACTTC.